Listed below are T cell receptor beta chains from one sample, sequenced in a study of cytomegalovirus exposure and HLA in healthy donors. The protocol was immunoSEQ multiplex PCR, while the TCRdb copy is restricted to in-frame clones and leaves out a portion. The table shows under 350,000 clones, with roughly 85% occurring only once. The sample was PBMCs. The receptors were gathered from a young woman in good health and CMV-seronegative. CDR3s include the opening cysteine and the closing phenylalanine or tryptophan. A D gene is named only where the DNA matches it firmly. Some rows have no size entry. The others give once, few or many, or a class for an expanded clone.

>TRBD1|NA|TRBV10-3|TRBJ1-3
CAIGGQGGYGNTIYF
TGTGCCATCGGAGGACAGGGGGGCTACGGAAACACCATATATTTT
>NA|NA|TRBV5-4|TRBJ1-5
CASSFRGDNQPQHF
TGTGCCAGCAGCTTCAGGGGAGACAATCAGCCCCAGCATTTT
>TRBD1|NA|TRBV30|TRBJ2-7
CAWSGQGSYEQYF
TGTGCCTGGAGCGGACAGGGATCCTACGAGCAGTACTTC
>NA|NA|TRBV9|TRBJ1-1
CASSVGPSNTEAFF
TGTGCCAGCAGCGTAGGGCCTTCCAACACTGAAGCTTTCTTT
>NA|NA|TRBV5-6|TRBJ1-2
CASRLQDFGYTF
TGTGCCAGCAGGCTTCAGGATTTTGGCTACACCTTC
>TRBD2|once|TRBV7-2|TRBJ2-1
CASSPRLAGGRNEQFF
TGTGCCAGCAGCCCTCGACTAGCGGGGGGCAGGAATGAGCAGTTCTTC
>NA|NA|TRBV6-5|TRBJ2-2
CASRFGSNGELFF
TGTGCCTCCCGTTTCGGGTCGAACGGGGAGCTGTTTTTT
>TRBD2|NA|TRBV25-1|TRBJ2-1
CASSGLGGVGSHEQFF
TGTGCCAGCAGCGGACTAGGAGGGGTAGGATCCCATGAGCAGTTCTTC
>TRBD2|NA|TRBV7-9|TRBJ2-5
CASSPPTSGNRGETQYF
TGTGCCAGCAGCCCGCCAACTAGCGGGAATAGGGGGGAGACCCAGTACTTC
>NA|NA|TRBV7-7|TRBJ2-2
CASSPEPRGPDTGELFF
TGTGCTAGCAGCCCCGAACCGCGGGGGCCAGACACCGGGGAGCTGTTTTTT
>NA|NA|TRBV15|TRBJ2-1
CATSRDEGESSYNEQFF
TGTGCCACCAGCAGAGATGAGGGAGAGAGCTCCTACAATGAGCAGTTCTTC
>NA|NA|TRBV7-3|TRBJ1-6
CASSLVASGNSPLHF
TGTGCCAGCAGCTTAGTAGCCTCGGGGAATTCACCCCTCCACTTT
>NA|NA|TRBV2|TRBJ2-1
CAIMGRQDSYNEQFF
TGTGCCATCATGGGCCGACAGGACTCCTACAATGAGCAGTTCTTC
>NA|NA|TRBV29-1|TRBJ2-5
CSVRSGEETQYF
TGCAGCGTTCGGTCAGGGGAAGAGACCCAGTACTTC
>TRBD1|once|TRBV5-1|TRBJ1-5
CASSIGQGGNQPQHF
TGCGCCAGCAGCATAGGACAGGGCGGCAATCAGCCCCAGCATTTT
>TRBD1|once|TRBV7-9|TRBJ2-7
CASSRGSLGQGSEQYF
TGTGCCAGCAGCCGGGGTAGCTTGGGACAGGGGTCCGAGCAGTACTTC
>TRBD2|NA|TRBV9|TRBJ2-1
CASSVGSGGEQFF
TGTGCCAGCAGCGTAGGAAGCGGGGGGGAGCAGTTCTTC
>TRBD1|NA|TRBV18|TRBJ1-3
CASSPETGARNTIYF
TGTGCCAGCTCACCCGAGACAGGGGCAAGAAACACCATATATTTT
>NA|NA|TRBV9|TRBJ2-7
CASSVFLGGEQYF
TGTGCCAGCAGCGTATTCCTCGGGGGCGAGCAGTACTTC
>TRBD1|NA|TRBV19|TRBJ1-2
CASNRGDSGNYGYTF
TGTGCCAGTAACAGGGGAGACAGTGGGAACTATGGCTACACCTTC
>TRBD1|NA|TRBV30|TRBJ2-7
CAWTRPGQGYEQYF
TGTGCCTGGACCCGTCCCGGACAGGGATACGAGCAGTACTTC
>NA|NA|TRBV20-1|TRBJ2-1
CSASRGNEQFF
TGCAGTGCTAGTCGAGGAAATGAGCAGTTCTTC
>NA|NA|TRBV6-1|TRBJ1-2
CASRAEFSGYTF
TGTGCCAGCCGAGCGGAATTCTCTGGCTACACCTTC
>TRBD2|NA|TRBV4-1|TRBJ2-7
CASSQPLSGRSYEQYF
TGCGCCAGCAGCCAACCCCTTAGCGGGAGATCCTACGAGCAGTACTTC
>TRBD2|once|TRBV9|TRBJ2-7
CASSVAGGTYEQYF
TGTGCCAGCAGCGTAGCCGGGGGGACCTACGAGCAGTACTTC
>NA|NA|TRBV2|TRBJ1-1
CASSDGQNTEAFF
TGTGCCAGCAGTGACGGACAGAACACTGAAGCTTTCTTT
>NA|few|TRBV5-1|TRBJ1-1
CASSADSVNTEAFF
TGCGCCAGCAGCGCGGACAGCGTAAACACTGAAGCTTTCTTT
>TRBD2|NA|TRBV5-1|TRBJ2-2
CASSQEVAGLGGELFF
TGCGCCAGCAGCCAAGAAGTAGCGGGATTGGGCGGGGAGCTGTTTTTT
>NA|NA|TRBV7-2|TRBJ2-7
CASSFKSGLSSYEQYF
TGTGCCAGCAGCTTCAAAAGCGGACTAAGCTCCTACGAGCAGTACTTC
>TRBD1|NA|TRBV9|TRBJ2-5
CASSVAGDRGQETQYF
TGTGCCAGCAGCGTGGCGGGGGACAGGGGGCAAGAGACCCAGTACTTC
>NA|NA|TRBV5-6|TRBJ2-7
CASSFNHRKSYEQYF
TGTGCCAGCAGCTTTAACCACAGGAAGTCCTACGAGCAGTACTTC
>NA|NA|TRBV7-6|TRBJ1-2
CASSLYVSYGYTF
TGTGCCAGCAGCTTATACGTCAGCTATGGCTACACCTTC
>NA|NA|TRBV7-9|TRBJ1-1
CASSLVLPYEAFF
TGTGCCAGCAGCTTAGTCTTGCCCTATGAAGCTTTCTTT
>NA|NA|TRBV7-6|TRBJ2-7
CASSLGPGAAGYEQYF
TGTGCCAGCAGCTTAGGTCCGGGAGCTGCGGGATACGAGCAGTACTTC
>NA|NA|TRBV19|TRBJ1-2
CASSKGDYGYTF
TGTGCCAGTAGTAAGGGAGACTATGGCTACACCTTC
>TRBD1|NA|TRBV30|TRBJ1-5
CAWSLQGPEPQHF
TGTGCCTGGAGTCTACAGGGGCCGGAGCCCCAGCATTTT
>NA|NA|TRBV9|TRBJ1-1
CASSVSDRHTEAFF
TGTGCCAGCAGCGTTTCCGACAGGCACACTGAAGCTTTCTTT
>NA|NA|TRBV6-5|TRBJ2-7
CASRRSRALSYEQYF
TGTGCCAGCAGGAGATCCAGGGCCCTCTCCTACGAGCAGTACTTC
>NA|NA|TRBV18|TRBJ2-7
CASSQLTDGVEQYF
TGTGCCAGCTCACAGTTGACTGACGGCGTTGAGCAGTACTTC
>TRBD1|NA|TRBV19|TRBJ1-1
CASSPQGQRGTEAFF
TGTGCCAGTAGTCCCCAGGGACAGCGAGGCACTGAAGCTTTCTTT
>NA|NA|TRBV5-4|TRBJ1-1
CASSLGRTINTEAFF
TGTGCCAGCAGCCTAGGACGGACAATCAACACTGAAGCTTTCTTT
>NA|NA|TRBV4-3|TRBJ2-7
CASSQDGGYEQYF
TGCGCCAGCAGCCAAGATGGCGGCTACGAGCAGTACTTC
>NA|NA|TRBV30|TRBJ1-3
CAWSPLLGQSSGNTIYF
TGTGCCTGGAGTCCCCTACTCGGACAGAGCTCTGGAAACACCATATATTTT
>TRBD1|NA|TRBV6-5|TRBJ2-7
CASSSSGTGYEQYF
TGTGCCAGCAGTTCCTCCGGGACAGGCTACGAGCAGTACTTC
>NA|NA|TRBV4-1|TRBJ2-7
CASSVARTDTYEQYF
TGCGCCAGCAGTGTGGCCCGGACAGACACCTACGAGCAGTACTTC
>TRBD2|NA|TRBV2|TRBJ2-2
CASSVGGANTGELFF
TGTGCCAGCAGTGTGGGAGGGGCGAACACCGGGGAGCTGTTTTTT
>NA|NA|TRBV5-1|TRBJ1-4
CASSLVGGIGEKLFF
TGCGCCAGCAGCTTGGTAGGAGGGATCGGCGAAAAACTGTTTTTT
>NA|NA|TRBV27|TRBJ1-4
CASSPRAGLTNEKLFF
TGTGCCAGCAGTCCTCGGGCAGGGTTAACTAATGAAAAACTGTTTTTT
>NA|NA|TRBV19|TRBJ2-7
CASSRRQDLEQYF
TGTGCCAGTAGTCGGCGACAGGACTTAGAGCAGTACTTC
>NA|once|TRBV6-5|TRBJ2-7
CASSEWGPTYEQYF
TGTGCCAGCAGTGAATGGGGGCCCACATACGAGCAGTACTTC
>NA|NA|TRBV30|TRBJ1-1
CAWSPQGNVAFF
TGTGCCTGGAGTCCCCAGGGGAATGTGGCTTTCTTT
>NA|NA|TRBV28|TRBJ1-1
CASSTGIVETEAFF
TGTGCCAGCAGTACAGGGATAGTGGAAACTGAAGCTTTCTTT
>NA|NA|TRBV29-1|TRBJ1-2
CSVEDLDSLYGYTF
TGCAGCGTTGAAGATCTGGACAGCCTCTATGGCTACACCTTC